The 14 T cell receptor beta chains in this list originate from one sample, sequenced in a study of post-analysis software for immune sequencing data (dated by TCRdb to the mid-2010s). The receptor library was made with PCR. Sequencing took place on an Illumina HiSeq 2500. To reduce PCR and sequencing biases, unique molecular identifiers were built into the TCR beta cDNA libraries. In-frame beta chains were kept once TCRdb had trimmed the public reads at Q25 with fastp and called clones with MiXCR. Under each unique CDR3 protein, matching rows form one entry showing the most common genes and DNA. The sample includes around 200,000 distinct CDR3 sequences, with 29% observed a single time. Of the sample, roughly 3.4% falls within the top ten clones. What the authors observed across the whole study: Patients showed significantly higher frequencies than controls for five TRBV segments, among them TRBV5-6, TRBV5-1 and TRBV20-1.

The antigens these receptors bind are not known. Sequencing was carried out using blood. All receptors come from a girl aged 2-17 years with multiple sclerosis.

The V call is TRBV4-2, the J call TRBJ1-2; D is possibly TRBD1 (6 bases). Germline CDR1 reads LGHNA; CDR2 reads YNFKEQ. V shed 0 bases and J shed 4 bases, with 15 bases lying between them. The CDR3 runs to 16 residues. CDR3 DNA sequence: TGTGCCAGCAGCCAAGATACGGGGGCGCAGTCCTATGGCTACACCTTC. Amino acids: CASSQDTGAQSYGYTF.

This clonotype was seen many times. The chain couples TRBV6-1 to TRBJ1-2; TRBD1 agrees at 7 bases. V lost 6 bases, J lost 8 bases, and 9 bases stayed unmatched. The length of the CDR3 is 13 residues. Germline CDR1 is MNHNS and CDR2 is SASEGT. CDR3 sequence (DNA): TGTGCCAGCAGGAGACAGGGAGAGGGGGGCTACACCTTC. The encoded protein is CASRRQGEGGYTF.

This clonotype was seen at least ten times. V usage is TRBV10-3 and J usage is TRBJ2-1, with 8 nucleotides matching TRBD1. This CDR3 is 14 amino acids long. Germline trimming cut 1 base from V and 4 bases from J; bases unmatched to any gene: 0. The germline CDR1 and CDR2 sequences are ENHRY and SYGVKD. In DNA form, the CDR3 reads TGTGCCATCAGTGAGTGGACAGGGTACAATGAGCAGTTCTTC. Its protein is CAISEWTGYNEQFF.

The V call is TRBV7-9, the J call TRBJ1-1; a possible D gene is TRBD1 (5 bases). This CDR3 is 16 amino acids long. Germline V lookup: CDR1 SEHNR, CDR2 FQNEAQ (reference sequence). Trimming shortened V by 3 bases and J by 2 bases, and 16 bases separated the two germline ends. CDR3 nucleotide sequence: TGTGCCAGCAGCTTCCCAACGACAGCAGGAAACACTGAAGCTTTCTTT. It is translated as CASSFPTTAGNTEAFF.

The chain recombines TRBV28 with TRBJ1-4; possibly TRBD1 for D (6 bases). This CDR3 spans 16 amino acids. V lost 5 bases and J lost 14, with 27 bases in between. Germline V gives CDR1 MDHEN, CDR2 SYDVKM. This CDR3 is CASSPTRDRPASSLFF. The CDR3 DNA reads TGTGCCAGCAGTCCGACCCGAGACAGGCCGGCATCCAGCCTGTTTTTT. The whole variable domain, remainder taken from reference TRBV28 and TRBJ1-4, is DVKVTQSSRYLVKRTGEKVFLECVQDMDHENMFWYRQDPGLGLRLIYFSYDVKMKEKGDIPEGYSVSREKKERFSLILESASTNQTSMYLCASSPTRDRPASSLFFGSGTQLSVL.

This clonotype was counted many times. The chain employs TRBV6-5 and TRBJ2-7; the D gene is possibly TRBD1 (6 bases). Germline-derived CDR1 and CDR2 are MNHEY and SVGAGI. Trimming took 8 bases from V and 1 from J, leaving 9 bases between them. The CDR3 is made up of 12 amino acids. This CDR3 is CASGGESYEQYF. For the CDR3, the DNA is TGTGCCAGCGGGGGCGAGTCCTACGAGCAGTACTTC.

This clonotype has a handful of counts. V usage is TRBV3-1 and J usage is TRBJ2-4; no reliable D call. CDR1 is LGHDT and CDR2 is YNNKEL in the germline V gene (reference sequence). CDR3 size: 14 residues. Trimming removed 4 bases at V and 4 bases at J, with 11 bases between. The CDR3 DNA is TGTGCCAGCAGCCGGTTGGAACGAAAAAACATTCAGTACTTC. Its translation is CASSRLERKNIQYF.

This clonotype was seen at least ten times. This rearrangement joins TRBV29-1 to TRBJ1-2; the D gene is possibly TRBD1 (6 bases). V gave up 6 bases and J gave up 3 bases, with 17 bases separating them. CDR1 is SQVTM and CDR2 is ANQGSEA in the germline V gene. The CDR3 runs to 14 residues. CDR3 region: CSVGARGTHYGYTF. The CDR3 nucleotides read TGCAGCGTGGGGGCGAGAGGGACACACTATGGCTACACCTTC.

The sample holds many counts of this clonotype. The J gene is TRBJ2-7, the V gene TRBV10-3, with D perhaps assigned TRBD1 or TRBD2 (5 bases each). The germline gives CDR1 ENHRY, CDR2 SYGVKD. The CDR3 totals 14 residues. V was shortened by 2 bases and J by 7 bases, with 15 bases between the two germline ends. The CDR3 coding sequence is TGTGCCATCAGTGAGGCAGGGAGCTTGACGGAGCAGTACTTC. This encodes CAISEAGSLTEQYF.

Only a few counts were recorded for this clonotype. V is TRBV12-3 or TRBV12-4 and J is TRBJ1-4; TRBD1 matches at 7 bases. V was pared by 10 bases and J by 5 bases, with 10 bases of the junction left unmatched. CDR3 size: 14 residues. Written as DNA, the CDR3 is TGTGCCACCCGAATGGCAGGGGGAAATGAAAAACTGTTTTTT. This codes for CATRMAGGNEKLFF.

For this clonotype: It is likely a read error, because the conserved phenylalanine at the end of the CDR3 is missing. The V gene is TRBV20-1, the J gene TRBJ1-1; the D is unclear. Germline CDR1 is DFQATT and CDR2 is SNEGSKA (reference sequence). Trimming cost V 5 bases and J 7 bases, with 11 bases left between them. The CDR3 sequence is 11 residues long. CDR3 sequence: CSARSTGEAFY. The CDR3 nucleotides are TGCAGTGCTCGGTCGACGGGTGAAGCTTTCTAT.

CDR3 sequence (DNA): TGTGCCAGCAGTGCCCTGACAGGGGAGGCCAAAAATCTCTATGGCTACACCTTC. Translated: CASSALTGEAKNLYGYTF. The genes are TRBV27 and TRBJ1-2; 8 nucleotides line up with TRBD1. Germline assignment: CDR1 MNHEY and CDR2 SMNVEV (reference sequence). The CDR3 length is 18 residues. Trimming removed 5 bases from V and 4 bases from J; junction bases left unmatched: 18.

This clonotype was observed at least ten times. V gene TRBV7-3 combines with J gene TRBJ2-3, with D hard to call. V lost 0 bases to trimming and J lost 2 bases, with 9 bases between them. The CDR3 contains 15 residues. Germline loops: CDR1 SGHTA, CDR2 FQGTGA. The CDR3 DNA follows: TGTGCCAGCAGCTTAACGGCCGAATTCACAGATACGCAGTATTTT. It specifies CASSLTAEFTDTQYF.

This clonotype was found many times. The CDR3 DNA follows: TGTGCCAGCAGTGGGCAGGGACTAGCGGTACCCTACGAGCAGTACTTC. This gives the protein CASSGQGLAVPYEQYF. The rearrangement links TRBV6-1 to TRBJ2-7, with 11 bases identical to TRBD2. The CDR3 spans 16 residues. The V segment lost 4 bases and the J segment 2 bases; nucleotides outside the gene matches: 7. Per germline, CDR1 MNHNS and CDR2 SASEGT.